The clone carrying this TCR beta chain was found a few times. Its antigen remains unidentified. This record belongs to a study of CD8+ T cells in alopecia areata. General observations from the study: Relative to normal scalp, lesional scalp, especially alopecia totalis/universalis, showed higher clonality.

Extraction and reverse transcription of RNA yielded cDNA as the sequencing template. Assay: immunoSEQ multiplex PCR; the TCRdb copy retains only in-frame clones and omits some. The top ten clones hold roughly 1.2% of a sample with under 300,000 clones, 67% of them seen once. Germline V gives CDR1 SNHLY, CDR2 FYNNEI. The CDR3 loop spans 15 amino acids. V lost 0 bases to trimming and J lost 7 bases, with 13 bases between them. This sequence originates from a human donor with alopecia areata. The genes are TRBV2 and TRBJ1-5; D is perhaps TRBD1 (6 bases). This sample comprised CD4+ T cells sorted from blood, obtained at week 0. The CDR3 here is CASSEARQGKQPQHF. DNA of the CDR3: TGTGCCAGCAGTGAAGCGCGCCAGGGGAAACAGCCCCAGCATTTT.